This TCR beta chain was observed in a study of blood T cell repertoires in COVID-19. Turning to the study itself: From the United States, Italy and Spain came samples of acute and convalescent COVID-19. In each case, the material was cDNA or gDNA derived from T cells, B-cell-depleted T cells, or PBMCs.

The data were produced by immunoSEQ multiplex PCR, yet TCRdb's version contains in-frame clones alone and is incomplete. Here the sample spans hundreds of thousands of clones, 65% to 85% being singletons. The TCR was taken from a woman in her forties with active or convalescent COVID-19. The specimen was peripheral blood.

Here the CDR3 DNA reads TGTGCCAGCAGCTTAAGGGCAGGAGGCACTAGGCCCCTCCACTTT. Its protein is CASSLRAGGTRPLHF. The rearrangement links TRBV7-3 to TRBJ1-6, with D hard to call. The V and J ends lost 1 base and 13 bases respectively, with 17 bases between them. This CDR3 contains 15 residues. Germline V gene data show CDR1 as SGHTA and CDR2 as FQGTGA.